This T cell receptor beta chain was recorded in a study of early T cells in non-severe SARS-CoV-2 infection. The wider study: Bulk RNA from unsorted whole blood was sequenced; chains were unpaired.

The library protocol tagged individual cDNA molecules with unique molecular identifiers. TCRdb passed the 5' RACE reads through MiXCR, listing each CDR3 protein once. This repertoire shows around 89,000 distinct CDR3 sequences, 14% to 15% found once; its top ten account for roughly 0.6%. Trimming removed 5 bases from V and 8 bases from J; junction bases left unmatched: 3. In germline, CDR1 is MDHEN, CDR2 SYDVKM. The CDR3 has 12 amino acids. This clonotype turned up a few times. The material sequenced was whole blood. The clonotype was recovered from an adult who was a healthcare worker with PCR-confirmed SARS-CoV-2 infection or an uninfected control (not recorded which). This chain joins TRBV28 and TRBJ1-1, with 9 bases lining up with TRBD1. This CDR3 reads CASSRTGAEAFF. The CDR3 DNA follows: TGTGCCAGCAGTCGGACAGGGGCCGAAGCTTTCTTT.